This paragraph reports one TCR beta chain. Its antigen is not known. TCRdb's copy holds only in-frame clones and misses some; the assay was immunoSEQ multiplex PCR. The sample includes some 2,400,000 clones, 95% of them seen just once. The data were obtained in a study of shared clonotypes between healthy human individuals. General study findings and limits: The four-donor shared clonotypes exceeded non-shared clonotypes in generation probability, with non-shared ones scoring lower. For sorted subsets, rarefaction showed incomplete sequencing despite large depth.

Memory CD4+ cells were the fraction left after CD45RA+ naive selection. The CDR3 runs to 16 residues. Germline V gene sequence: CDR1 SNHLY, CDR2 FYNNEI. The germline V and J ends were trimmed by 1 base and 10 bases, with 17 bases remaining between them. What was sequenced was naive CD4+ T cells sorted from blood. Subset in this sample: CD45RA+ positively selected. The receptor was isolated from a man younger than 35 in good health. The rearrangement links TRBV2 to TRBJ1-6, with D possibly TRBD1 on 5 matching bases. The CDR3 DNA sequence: TGTGCCAGCAGTGAAGAAGGGGCCAGAACCCGATCACCCCTCCACTTT. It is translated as CASSEEGARTRSPLHF. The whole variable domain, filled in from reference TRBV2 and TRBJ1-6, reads EPEVTQTPSHQVTQMGQEVILRCVPISNHLYFYWYRQILGQKVEFLVSFYNNEISEKSEIFDDQFSVERPDGSNFTLKIRSTKLEDSAMYFCASSEEGARTRSPLHFGNGTRLTVT.